These T cell receptor beta chains were read from a single sample in a study of cytomegalovirus exposure and HLA in healthy donors. Sequencing used immunoSEQ multiplex PCR; TCRdb keeps in-frame clones, though not all of them. The sample includes 150,000 to 180,000 clones, about 88% of them seen just once. Sequencing used PBMCs. These receptors came from a woman under 30 in good health and CMV-seronegative. Each CDR3 is given with its conserved first and last residue. Each record gives: J gene, D gene, clone size, V gene, CDR3 DNA, CDR3 protein. D genes are given only for firm matches. Not every row has a clone size; where given, it reads once, few, many or a size class.

J gene: TRBJ2-5
D gene: .
clone size: .
V gene: TRBV10-1
CDR3 DNA: TGCGCCAGCAGCATGGACAGCATGGGGACCCAGTACTTC
CDR3 protein: CASSMDSMGTQYF

J gene: TRBJ2-7
D gene: TRBD1
clone size: .
V gene: TRBV5-4
CDR3 DNA: TGTGCCAGCAGCCAATCCGGGACAGGGGGACACGAGCAGTACTTC
CDR3 protein: CASSQSGTGGHEQYF

J gene: TRBJ2-7
D gene: .
clone size: .
V gene: TRBV5-4
CDR3 DNA: TGTGCCAGCAGCAGAGACAGTGGCAACTACGAGCAGTACTTC
CDR3 protein: CASSRDSGNYEQYF

J gene: TRBJ2-7
D gene: .
clone size: .
V gene: TRBV19
CDR3 DNA: TGTGCCAGTAGTGAACTCATAAAGGGGTCCGAGCAGTACTTC
CDR3 protein: CASSELIKGSEQYF

J gene: TRBJ2-7
D gene: .
clone size: .
V gene: TRBV28
CDR3 DNA: TGTGCCAGCAGCCCCACCAGGGCCGCCTACGAGCAGTACTTC
CDR3 protein: CASSPTRAAYEQYF

J gene: TRBJ1-3
D gene: .
clone size: .
V gene: TRBV9
CDR3 DNA: TGTGCCAGCAGCGTTGTGGGGGGGGGTACTGGAAACACCATATATTTT
CDR3 protein: CASSVVGGGTGNTIYF

J gene: TRBJ2-5
D gene: TRBD2
clone size: .
V gene: TRBV4-3
CDR3 DNA: TGCGCCAGCAGCCAAGATTCTCGACTAGCGGGAGATGAGACCCAGTACTTC
CDR3 protein: CASSQDSRLAGDETQYF

J gene: TRBJ1-3
D gene: .
clone size: .
V gene: TRBV18
CDR3 DNA: TGTGCCAGCTCACCGGTCGGGGAGGCCGCTCGTGGAAACACCATATATTTT
CDR3 protein: CASSPVGEAARGNTIYF

J gene: TRBJ1-3
D gene: .
clone size: once
V gene: TRBV28
CDR3 DNA: TGTGCCAGCAGTTTACGACTCAAGACTGGAAACACCATATATTTT
CDR3 protein: CASSLRLKTGNTIYF

J gene: TRBJ2-1
D gene: .
clone size: .
V gene: TRBV29-1
CDR3 DNA: TGCAGCGTCCCTGGCACTGAGCAGTTCTTC
CDR3 protein: CSVPGTEQFF

J gene: TRBJ2-5
D gene: TRBD1
clone size: .
V gene: TRBV7-8
CDR3 DNA: TGTGCCAGCAGCTGGGGCGGGGGACAGGGTGTCGAGACCCAGTACTTC
CDR3 protein: CASSWGGGQGVETQYF

J gene: TRBJ1-5
D gene: .
clone size: few
V gene: TRBV5-1
CDR3 DNA: TGCGCCAGCAGCTTGGGGGGGGGAAATAGCAATCAGCCCCAGCATTTT
CDR3 protein: CASSLGGGNSNQPQHF

J gene: TRBJ1-2
D gene: .
clone size: once
V gene: TRBV7-9
CDR3 DNA: TGTGCCAGCAGCTTCCCGCTGAGGGGCTACACCTTC
CDR3 protein: CASSFPLRGYTF

J gene: TRBJ2-3
D gene: TRBD1
clone size: .
V gene: TRBV4-2
CDR3 DNA: TGTGCCAGCAGCCAAGGACAGGGGGCCACAGATACGCAGTATTTT
CDR3 protein: CASSQGQGATDTQYF

J gene: TRBJ2-7
D gene: TRBD2
clone size: .
V gene: TRBV7-2
CDR3 DNA: TGTGCCAGCAGCTTAGGTAGCGGGGGGGCCGTGCACGAGCAGTACTTC
CDR3 protein: CASSLGSGGAVHEQYF

J gene: TRBJ2-7
D gene: .
clone size: .
V gene: TRBV29-1
CDR3 DNA: TGCAGCGCCTTAAGGGGGGGCCTCGAGCAGTACTTC
CDR3 protein: CSALRGGLEQYF

J gene: TRBJ2-1
D gene: TRBD2
clone size: .
V gene: TRBV9
CDR3 DNA: TGTGCCAGCAGCGTAGGAAGCGGGGGCTACAATGAGCAGTTCTTC
CDR3 protein: CASSVGSGGYNEQFF

J gene: TRBJ1-1
D gene: .
clone size: once
V gene: TRBV6-6
CDR3 DNA: TGTGCCAGCAGTTACTCGTCGGGATTTTGGACTGAAGCTTTCTTT
CDR3 protein: CASSYSSGFWTEAFF

J gene: TRBJ1-6
D gene: TRBD1
clone size: .
V gene: TRBV5-1
CDR3 DNA: TGCGCCAGCAGCACTCGACAGGGTGCAAGCCTCCACTTT
CDR3 protein: CASSTRQGASLHF

J gene: TRBJ2-5
D gene: TRBD2
clone size: .
V gene: TRBV4-2
CDR3 DNA: TGTGCCAGCAGCCAAGGTCGAGGTAGCGGGAACCAAGAGACCCAGTACTTC
CDR3 protein: CASSQGRGSGNQETQYF